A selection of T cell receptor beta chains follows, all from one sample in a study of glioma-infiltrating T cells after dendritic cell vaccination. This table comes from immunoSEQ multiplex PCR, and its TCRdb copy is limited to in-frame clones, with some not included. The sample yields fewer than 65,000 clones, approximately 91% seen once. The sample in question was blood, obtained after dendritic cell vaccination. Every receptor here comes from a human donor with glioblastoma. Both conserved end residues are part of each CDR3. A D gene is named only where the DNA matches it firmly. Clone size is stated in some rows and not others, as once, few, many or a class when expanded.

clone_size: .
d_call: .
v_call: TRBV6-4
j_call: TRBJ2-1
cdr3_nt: TGTGCCAGCAGCGGAATAACGGGAGAGCAGTTCTTC
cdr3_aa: CASSGITGEQFF

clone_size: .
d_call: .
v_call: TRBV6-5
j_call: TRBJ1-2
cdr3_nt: TGTGCCAGCAGTTACTCGATTCCAGAGGCTCTGTACGGCTACACCTTC
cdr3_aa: CASSYSIPEALYGYTF

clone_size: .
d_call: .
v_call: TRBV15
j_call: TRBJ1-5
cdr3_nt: TGTGCCACCAGCAGAGCCGGGGGAGATCAGCCCCAGCATTTT
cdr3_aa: CATSRAGGDQPQHF

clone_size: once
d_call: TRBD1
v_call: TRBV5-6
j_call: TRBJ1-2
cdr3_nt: TGTGCCAGCAGCTTGGTATCCGGGACAGGGAGATACTATGGCTACACCTTC
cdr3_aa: CASSLVSGTGRYYGYTF

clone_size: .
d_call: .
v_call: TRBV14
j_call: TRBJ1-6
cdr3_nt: TGTGCCAGCAGCCCGGACAGCAATTCACCCCTCCACTTT
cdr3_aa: CASSPDSNSPLHF

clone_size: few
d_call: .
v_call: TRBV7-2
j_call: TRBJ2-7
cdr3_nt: TGTGCCAGCAGTCAACACTACGAGCAGTACTTC
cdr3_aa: CASSQHYEQYF

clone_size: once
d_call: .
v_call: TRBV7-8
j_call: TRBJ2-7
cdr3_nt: TGTGCCAGCAGCTTATCTAAGGGACAAAAGTACTTC
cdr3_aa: CASSLSKGQKYF

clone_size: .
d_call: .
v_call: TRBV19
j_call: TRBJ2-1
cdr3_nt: TGTGCCAGTAGTATAAACAGCAATGAGCAGTTCTTC
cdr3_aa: CASSINSNEQFF

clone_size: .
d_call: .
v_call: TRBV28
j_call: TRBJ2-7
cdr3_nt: TGTGCCAGCAGTTTAACTCTAGGGGCTGGGGCCGCCGGGCAGTACTTC
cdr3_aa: CASSLTLGAGAAGQYF

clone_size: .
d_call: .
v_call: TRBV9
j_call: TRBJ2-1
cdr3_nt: TGTGCCAGCAGCCCAATAGCGGACCACAATGAGCAGTTCTTC
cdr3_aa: CASSPIADHNEQFF

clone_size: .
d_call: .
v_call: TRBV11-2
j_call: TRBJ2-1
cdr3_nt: TGTGCCAGCAGCTCCCTCCAGAGGTACAATGAGCAGTTCTTC
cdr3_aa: CASSSLQRYNEQFF

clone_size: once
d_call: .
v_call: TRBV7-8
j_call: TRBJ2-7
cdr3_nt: TGTGCCAGCAGCTTAGCGCCTGAGACTCCGTTCTCCTACGAGCAGTACTTC
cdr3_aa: CASSLAPETPFSYEQYF

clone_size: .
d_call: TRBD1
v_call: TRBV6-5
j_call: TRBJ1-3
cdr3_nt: TGTGCCAGCAGTCCACAGGGGATCGAGGGAAACACCATATATTTT
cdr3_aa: CASSPQGIEGNTIYF

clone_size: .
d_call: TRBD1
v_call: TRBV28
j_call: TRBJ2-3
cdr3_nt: TGTGCCAGCAGTTTACTGGGGACAGAATCAGATACGCAGTATTTT
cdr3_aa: CASSLLGTESDTQYF

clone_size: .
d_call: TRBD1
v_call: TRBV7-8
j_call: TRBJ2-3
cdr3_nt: TGTGCCAGCAGCCGGGACAGGGCAGATACGCAGTATTTT
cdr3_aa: CASSRDRADTQYF

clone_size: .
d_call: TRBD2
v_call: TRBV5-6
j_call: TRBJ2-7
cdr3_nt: TGTGCCAGCAGCCTTAGCGGGAGGCTCGAGCAGTACTTC
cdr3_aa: CASSLSGRLEQYF

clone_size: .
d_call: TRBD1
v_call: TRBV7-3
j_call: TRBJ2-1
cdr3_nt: TGTGCCAGCAGCAAGGACAGGGAGAATGAGCAGTTCTTC
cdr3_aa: CASSKDRENEQFF

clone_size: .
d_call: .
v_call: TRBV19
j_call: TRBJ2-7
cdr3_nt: TGTGCCAGTAGTAAAGTCTGGGCGAGCCTCTACGAGCAGTACTTC
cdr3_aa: CASSKVWASLYEQYF

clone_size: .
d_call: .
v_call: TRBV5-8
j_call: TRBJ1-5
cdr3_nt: TGTGCCAGCAGCTTGGTTTCGGGGAATCAGCCCCAGCATTTT
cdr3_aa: CASSLVSGNQPQHF

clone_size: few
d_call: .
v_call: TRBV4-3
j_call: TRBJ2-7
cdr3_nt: TGCGCCAGCAGCCAAGGAGGCAGAACCTACGAGCAGTACTTC
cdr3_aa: CASSQGGRTYEQYF

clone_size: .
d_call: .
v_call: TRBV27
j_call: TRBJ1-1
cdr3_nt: TGTGCCAGCACCCAGGTCGGGGGGGCCTCGACTGAAGCTTTCTTT
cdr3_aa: CASTQVGGASTEAFF

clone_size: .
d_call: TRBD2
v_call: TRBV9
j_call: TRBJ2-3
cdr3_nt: TGTGCCAGCAGCGTCGGCGGGAGGGCCGGAGATACGCAGTATTTT
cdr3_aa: CASSVGGRAGDTQYF

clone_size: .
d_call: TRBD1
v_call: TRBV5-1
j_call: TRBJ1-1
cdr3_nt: TGCGCCAGCAGCTTGACAGGGGGACGCACTGAAGCTTTCTTT
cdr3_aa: CASSLTGGRTEAFF

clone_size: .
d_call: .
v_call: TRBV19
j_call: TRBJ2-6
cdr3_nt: TGTGCCAGTACCCGGGGGGTGGGGGCTAGCGGGGCCAACGTCCTGACTTTC
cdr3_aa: CASTRGVGASGANVLTF

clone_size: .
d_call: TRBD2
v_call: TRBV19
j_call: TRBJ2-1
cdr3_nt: TGTGCCAGTACGGGAGCGGGAGGGGCCTCCTACAATGAGCAGTTCTTC
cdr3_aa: CASTGAGGASYNEQFF

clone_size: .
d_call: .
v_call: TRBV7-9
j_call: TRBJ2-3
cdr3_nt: TGTGCCAGCAGCCCGTTACAGGGTGGGGACGGAGATACGCAGTATTTT
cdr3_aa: CASSPLQGGDGDTQYF

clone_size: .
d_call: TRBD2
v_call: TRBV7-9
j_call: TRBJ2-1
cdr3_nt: TGTGCCAGCAGCTTATCGAGCGGGAGGGCCAGTGAGCAGTTCTTC
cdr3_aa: CASSLSSGRASEQFF

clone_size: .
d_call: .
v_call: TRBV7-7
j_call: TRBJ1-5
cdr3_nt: TGTGCTAGCAGCCAAGGGGAAAATCAGCCCCAGCATTTT
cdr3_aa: CASSQGENQPQHF

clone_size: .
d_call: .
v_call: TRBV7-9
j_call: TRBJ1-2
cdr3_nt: TGTGCCAGCAGCTCCCCGCGGCCGCCTTTCTATGGCTACACCTTC
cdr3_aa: CASSSPRPPFYGYTF

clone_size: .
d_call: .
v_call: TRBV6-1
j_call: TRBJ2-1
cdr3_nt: TGTGCCAGCAGTGACCAGACTGCGGGCGGGAATAGGGAGCAGTTCTTC
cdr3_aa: CASSDQTAGGNREQFF

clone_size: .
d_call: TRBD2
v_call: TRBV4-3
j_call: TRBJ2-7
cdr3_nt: TGCGCCAGCAGCCAAGGACTAGCGGGAGCCTACGAGCAGTACTTC
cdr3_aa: CASSQGLAGAYEQYF

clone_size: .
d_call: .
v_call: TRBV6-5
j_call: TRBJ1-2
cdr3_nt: TGTGCCAGCAGGACACAGGGATCGAACTATGGCTACACCTTC
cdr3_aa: CASRTQGSNYGYTF

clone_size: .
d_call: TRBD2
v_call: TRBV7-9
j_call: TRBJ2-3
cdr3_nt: TGTGCCAGCAGCCTTGGCGGGACTAGGGTTGGTGATACGCAGTATTTT
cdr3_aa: CASSLGGTRVGDTQYF

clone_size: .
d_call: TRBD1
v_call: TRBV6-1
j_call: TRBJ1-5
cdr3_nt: TGTGCCAGCAGTGGCCGGACAGGGATACTTAGCAATCAGCCCCAGCATTTT
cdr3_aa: CASSGRTGILSNQPQHF

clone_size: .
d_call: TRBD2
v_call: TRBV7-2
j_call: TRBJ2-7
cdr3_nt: TGTGCCAGCAGCTTAGTCAAGGGCGGGAGCTACGAGCAGTACTTC
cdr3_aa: CASSLVKGGSYEQYF

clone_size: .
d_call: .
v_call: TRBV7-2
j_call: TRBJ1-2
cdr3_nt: TGTGCCAGCAGCTTAGGGGGTCCAGGGGACAAAGCTAACTATGGCTACACCTTC
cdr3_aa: CASSLGGPGDKANYGYTF

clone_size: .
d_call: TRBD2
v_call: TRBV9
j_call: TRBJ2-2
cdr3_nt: TGTGCCAGCAGCCCCTTGGGGGCTAGCGGGAGTGTCCGGGAGCTGTTTTTT
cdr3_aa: CASSPLGASGSVRELFF

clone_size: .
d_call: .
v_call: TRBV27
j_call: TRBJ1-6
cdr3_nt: TGTGCCAGCAGTTTTGGGGGGGCTTCACCCCTCCACTTT
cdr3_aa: CASSFGGASPLHF

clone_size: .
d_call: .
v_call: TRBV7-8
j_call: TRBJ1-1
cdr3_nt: TGTGCCAGCAGCACCGCGGAACAGGGAGGGACTGAAGCTTTCTTT
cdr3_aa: CASSTAEQGGTEAFF

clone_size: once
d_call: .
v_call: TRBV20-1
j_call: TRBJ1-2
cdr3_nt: TGCAGCGCGAGCCCCTCGGGAGGCTACACCTTC
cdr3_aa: CSASPSGGYTF

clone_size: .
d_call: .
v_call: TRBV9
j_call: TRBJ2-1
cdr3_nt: TGTGCCAGCAGCGTAGGTTCCACCTACAATGAGCAGTTCTTC
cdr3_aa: CASSVGSTYNEQFF

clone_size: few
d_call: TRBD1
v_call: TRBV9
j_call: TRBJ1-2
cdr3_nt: TGTGCCAGCAGCACAGACAGGGGCTATGGCTACACCTTC
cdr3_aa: CASSTDRGYGYTF

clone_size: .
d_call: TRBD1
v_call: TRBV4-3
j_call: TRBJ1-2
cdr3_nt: TGCGCCAGCAGCCAAGATAGAAGACAGGGCCGTGGCTACACCTTC
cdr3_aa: CASSQDRRQGRGYTF

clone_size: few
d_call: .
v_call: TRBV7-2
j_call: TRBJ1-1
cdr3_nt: TGTGCCAGCACCCGAGGAGTAATGAACACTGAAGCTTTCTTT
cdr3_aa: CASTRGVMNTEAFF

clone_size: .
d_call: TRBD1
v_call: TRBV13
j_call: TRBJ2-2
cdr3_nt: TGTGCCAGCAGCTTAGCCCGGACAGGGATGAACACCGGGGAGCTGTTTTTT
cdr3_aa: CASSLARTGMNTGELFF

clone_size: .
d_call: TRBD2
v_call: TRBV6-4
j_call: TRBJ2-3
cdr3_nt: TGTGCCAGCACCCTGGAGGCGGGAGGAAGCACAGATACGCAGTATTTT
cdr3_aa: CASTLEAGGSTDTQYF

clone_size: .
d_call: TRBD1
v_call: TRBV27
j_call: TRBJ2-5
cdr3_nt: TGTGCCAGCAGTTTGGACAGGGGGCGAGAGACCCAGTACTTC
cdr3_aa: CASSLDRGRETQYF

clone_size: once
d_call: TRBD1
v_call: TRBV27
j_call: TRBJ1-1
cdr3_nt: TGTGCCAGCAGTACCCGACAGGGGGGAGCTTTCTTT
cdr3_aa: CASSTRQGGAFF

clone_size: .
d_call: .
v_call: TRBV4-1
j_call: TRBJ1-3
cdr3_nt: TGCGCCAGCAGTCTGGGTTGGGTAGCGGGAAACACCATATATTTT
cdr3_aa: CASSLGWVAGNTIYF

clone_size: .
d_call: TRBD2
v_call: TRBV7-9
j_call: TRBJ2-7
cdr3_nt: TGTGCCAGCAGCTCGGATCTAGGTAGCGGGAGTCCCTACGAGCAGTACTTC
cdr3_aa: CASSSDLGSGSPYEQYF

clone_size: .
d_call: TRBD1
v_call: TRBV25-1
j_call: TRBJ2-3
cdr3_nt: TGTGCCAGCAGTGAGTTTCGGGTTGGGACAGCAAGTTTTTTT
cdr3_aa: CASSEFRVGTASFF

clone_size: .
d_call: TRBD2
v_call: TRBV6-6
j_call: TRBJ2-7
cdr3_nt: TGTGCCAGCAGTCGGGCTAGCGGGAGGGAATCCGAGCAGTACTTC
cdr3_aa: CASSRASGRESEQYF

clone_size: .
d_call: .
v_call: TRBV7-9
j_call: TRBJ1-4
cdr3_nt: TGTGCCAGCAGCTTAGACTCCCTGAACAATGAAAAACTGTTTTTT
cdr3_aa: CASSLDSLNNEKLFF

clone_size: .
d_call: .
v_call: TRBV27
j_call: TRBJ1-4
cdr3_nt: TGTGCCAGCAGACGCACTTCGACGGACCGATGGAGGTTGGGCACTTCAACTAATGAAAAACTGTTTTTT
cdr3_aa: CASRRTSTDRWRLGTSTNEKLFF

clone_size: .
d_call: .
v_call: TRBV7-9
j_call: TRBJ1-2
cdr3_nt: TGTGCCAGCAGCCCCAGCCGGGGGTTAGATTATGGCTACACCTTC
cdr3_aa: CASSPSRGLDYGYTF

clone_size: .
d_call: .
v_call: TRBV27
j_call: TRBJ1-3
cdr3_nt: TGTGCCAGCAGTTCCAAGGGGTGGGGCTCTGGAAACACCATATATTTT
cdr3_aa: CASSSKGWGSGNTIYF

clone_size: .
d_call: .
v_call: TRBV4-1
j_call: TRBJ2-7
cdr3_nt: TGCGCCAGCACAAAAAGGTATGAGGGCAGGAGCTCCTACGAGCAGTACTTC
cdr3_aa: CASTKRYEGRSSYEQYF